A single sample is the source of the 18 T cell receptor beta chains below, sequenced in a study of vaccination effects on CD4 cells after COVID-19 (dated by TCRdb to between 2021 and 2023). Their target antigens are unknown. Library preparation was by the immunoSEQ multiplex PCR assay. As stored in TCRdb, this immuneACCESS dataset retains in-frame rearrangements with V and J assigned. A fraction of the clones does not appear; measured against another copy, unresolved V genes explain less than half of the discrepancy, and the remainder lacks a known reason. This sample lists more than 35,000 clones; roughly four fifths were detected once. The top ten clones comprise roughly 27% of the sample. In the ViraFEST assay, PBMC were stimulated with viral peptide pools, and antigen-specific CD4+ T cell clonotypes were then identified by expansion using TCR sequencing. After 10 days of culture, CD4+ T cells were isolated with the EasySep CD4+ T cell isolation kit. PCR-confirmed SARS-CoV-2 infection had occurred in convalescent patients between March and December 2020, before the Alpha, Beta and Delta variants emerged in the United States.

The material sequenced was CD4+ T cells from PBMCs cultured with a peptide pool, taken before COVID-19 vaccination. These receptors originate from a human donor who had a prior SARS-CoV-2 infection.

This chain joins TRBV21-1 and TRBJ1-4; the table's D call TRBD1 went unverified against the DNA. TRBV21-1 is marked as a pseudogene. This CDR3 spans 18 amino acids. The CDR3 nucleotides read TGTGCCAGCAGCAAATGTTCACAATCGGACAGGGAAAATGAAAAACTGTTTTTT. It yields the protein CASSKCSQSDRENEKLFF.

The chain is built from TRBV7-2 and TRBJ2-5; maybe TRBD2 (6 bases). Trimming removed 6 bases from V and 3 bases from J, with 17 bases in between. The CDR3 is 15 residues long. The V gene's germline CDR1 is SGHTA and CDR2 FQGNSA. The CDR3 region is CASRGEAGRKETQYF. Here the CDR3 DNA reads TGTGCCAGCAGGGGGGAGGCGGGACGAAAAGAGACCCAGTACTTC.

CDR3 in DNA: TGTGCCAGCAGCCCCCAGGGGTTTATTGAAAATTCACCCCTCCACTTT. This sequence encodes CASSPQGFIENSPLHF. This chain joins TRBV7-2 and TRBJ1-6, with D perhaps matching TRBD1 (6 bases). The germline V gene encodes CDR1 SGHTA and CDR2 FQGNSA. V lost 5 bases, J lost 7 bases, and 18 bases lay in between. This CDR3 is built from 16 residues.

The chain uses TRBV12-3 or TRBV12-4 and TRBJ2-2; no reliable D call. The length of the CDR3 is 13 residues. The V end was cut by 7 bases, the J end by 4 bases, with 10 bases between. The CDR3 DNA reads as TGTGCCAGCATTTGGGGTAGCACCGGGGAGCTGTTTTTT. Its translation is CASIWGSTGELFF.

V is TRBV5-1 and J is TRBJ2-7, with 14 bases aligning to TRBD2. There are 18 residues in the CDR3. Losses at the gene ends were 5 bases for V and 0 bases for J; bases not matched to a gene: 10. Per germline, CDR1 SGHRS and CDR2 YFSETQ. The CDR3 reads CASRGRTSGGPRSYEQYF. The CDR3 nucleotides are TGCGCCAGCAGGGGTAGGACTAGCGGGGGGCCCCGCTCCTACGAGCAGTACTTC.

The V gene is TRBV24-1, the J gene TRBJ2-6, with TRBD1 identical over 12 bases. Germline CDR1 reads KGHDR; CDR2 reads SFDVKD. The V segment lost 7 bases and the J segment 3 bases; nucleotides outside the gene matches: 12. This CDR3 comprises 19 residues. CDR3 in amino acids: CATRHLRDRGPVGANVLTF. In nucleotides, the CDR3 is TGTGCCACCAGACACCTTCGGGACAGGGGGCCGGTTGGGGCCAACGTCCTGACTTTC.

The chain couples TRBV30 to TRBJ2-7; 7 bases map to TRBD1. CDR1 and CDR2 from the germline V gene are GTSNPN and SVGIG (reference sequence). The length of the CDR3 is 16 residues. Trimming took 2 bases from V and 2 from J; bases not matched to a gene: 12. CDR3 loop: CAWSTKRRQGAYEQYF. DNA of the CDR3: TGTGCCTGGAGTACAAAGAGACGTCAGGGGGCCTACGAGCAGTACTTC.

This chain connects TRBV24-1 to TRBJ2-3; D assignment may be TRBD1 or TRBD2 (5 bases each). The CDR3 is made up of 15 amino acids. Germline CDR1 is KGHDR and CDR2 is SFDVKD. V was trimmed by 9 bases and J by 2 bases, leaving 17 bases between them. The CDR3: CATSGRRETTDTQYF. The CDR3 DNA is TGTGCCACCTCGGGACGCAGGGAGACCACAGATACGCAGTATTTT.

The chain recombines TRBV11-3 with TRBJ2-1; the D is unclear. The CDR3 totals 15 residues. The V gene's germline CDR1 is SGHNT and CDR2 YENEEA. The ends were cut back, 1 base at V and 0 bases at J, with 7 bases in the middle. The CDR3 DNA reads TGTGCCAGCAGCTTAGTTGTCAGCTCCTACAATGAGCAGTTCTTC. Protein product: CASSLVVSSYNEQFF.

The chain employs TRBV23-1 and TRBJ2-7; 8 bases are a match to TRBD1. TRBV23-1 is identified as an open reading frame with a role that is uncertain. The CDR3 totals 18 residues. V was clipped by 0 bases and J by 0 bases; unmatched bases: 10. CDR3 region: CASSQSVRRDRSSYEQYF. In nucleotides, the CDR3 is TGCGCCAGCAGTCAATCGGTCCGTCGGGACAGGAGCTCCTACGAGCAGTACTTC.

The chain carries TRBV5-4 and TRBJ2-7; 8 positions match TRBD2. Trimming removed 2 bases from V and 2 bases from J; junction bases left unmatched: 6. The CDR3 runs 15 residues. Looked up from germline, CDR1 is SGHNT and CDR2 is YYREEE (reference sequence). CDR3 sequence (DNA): TGTGCCAGCAGCTTCCCGGGGGGGGACACCTACGAGCAGTACTTC. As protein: CASSFPGGDTYEQYF.

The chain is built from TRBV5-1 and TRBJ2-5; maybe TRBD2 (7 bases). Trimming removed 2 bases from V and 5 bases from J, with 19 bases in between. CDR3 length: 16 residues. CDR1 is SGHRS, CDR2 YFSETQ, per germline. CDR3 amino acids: CASSFSAGGRRETQYF. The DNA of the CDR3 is TGCGCCAGCAGCTTTTCTGCCGGGGGGCGGCGGGAGACCCAGTACTTC.

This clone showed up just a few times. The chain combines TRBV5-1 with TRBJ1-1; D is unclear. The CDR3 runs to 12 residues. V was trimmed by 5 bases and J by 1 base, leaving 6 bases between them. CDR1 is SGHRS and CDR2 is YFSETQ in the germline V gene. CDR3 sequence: CASSAGNTEAFF. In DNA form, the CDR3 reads TGCGCCAGCAGTGCGGGGAACACTGAAGCTTTCTTT. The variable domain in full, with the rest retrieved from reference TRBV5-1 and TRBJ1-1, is KAGVTQTPRYLIKTRGQQVTLSCSPISGHRSVSWYQQTPGQGLQFLFEYFSETQRNKGNFPGRFSGRQFSNSRSEMNVSTLELGDSALYLCASSAGNTEAFFGQGTRLTVV.

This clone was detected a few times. The CDR3 loop reads CASSDDRGNTEAFF. Here the CDR3 DNA reads TGTGCCAGCAGTGATGACAGGGGGAACACTGAAGCTTTCTTT. The chain links TRBV2 to TRBJ1-1, with 8 bases identical to TRBD1. The CDR3 runs 14 residues. Germline assignment: CDR1 SNHLY and CDR2 FYNNEI. Trimming at V came to 3 bases and at J to 1 base, leaving 1 base not matched to a gene.

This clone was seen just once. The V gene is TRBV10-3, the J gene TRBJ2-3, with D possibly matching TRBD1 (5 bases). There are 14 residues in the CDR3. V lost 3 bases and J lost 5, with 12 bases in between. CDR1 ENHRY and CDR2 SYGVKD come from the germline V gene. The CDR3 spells CAISEWQGRDTQYF. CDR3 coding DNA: TGTGCCATCAGTGAATGGCAGGGTCGAGATACGCAGTATTTT.

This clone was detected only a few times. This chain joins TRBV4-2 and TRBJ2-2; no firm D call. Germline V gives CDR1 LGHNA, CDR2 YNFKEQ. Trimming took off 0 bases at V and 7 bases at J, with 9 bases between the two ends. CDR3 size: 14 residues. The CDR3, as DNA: TGTGCCAGCAGCCAAGATCTAGAGGTCGGGGAGCTGTTTTTT. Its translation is CASSQDLEVGELFF.

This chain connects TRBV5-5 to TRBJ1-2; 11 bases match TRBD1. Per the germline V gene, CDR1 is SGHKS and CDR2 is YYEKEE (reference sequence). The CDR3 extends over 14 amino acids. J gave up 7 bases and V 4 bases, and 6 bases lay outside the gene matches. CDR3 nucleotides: TGTGCCAGCAGCGGCACCGGGACAGGGGGTGGCTACACCTTC. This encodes CASSGTGTGGGYTF.

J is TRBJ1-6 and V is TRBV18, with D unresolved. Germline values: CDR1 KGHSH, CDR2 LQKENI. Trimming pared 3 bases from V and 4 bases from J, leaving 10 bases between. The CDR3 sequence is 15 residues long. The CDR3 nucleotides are TGTGCCAGCTCACCCTTGAGGGCTTATAATTCACCCCTCCACTTT. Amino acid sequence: CASSPLRAYNSPLHF.